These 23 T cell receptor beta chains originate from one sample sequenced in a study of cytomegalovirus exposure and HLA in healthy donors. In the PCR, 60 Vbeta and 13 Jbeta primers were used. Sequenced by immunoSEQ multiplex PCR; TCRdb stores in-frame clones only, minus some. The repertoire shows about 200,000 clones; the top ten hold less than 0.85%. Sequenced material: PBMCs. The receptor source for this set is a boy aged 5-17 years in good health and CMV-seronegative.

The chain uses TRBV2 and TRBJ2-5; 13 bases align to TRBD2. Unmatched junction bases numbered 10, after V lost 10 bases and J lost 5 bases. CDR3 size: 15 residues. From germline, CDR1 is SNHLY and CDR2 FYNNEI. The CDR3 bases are TGTGCCACCGCCTCCGGGACTAGCGGGATGGAGACCCAGTACTTC. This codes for CATASGTSGMETQYF.

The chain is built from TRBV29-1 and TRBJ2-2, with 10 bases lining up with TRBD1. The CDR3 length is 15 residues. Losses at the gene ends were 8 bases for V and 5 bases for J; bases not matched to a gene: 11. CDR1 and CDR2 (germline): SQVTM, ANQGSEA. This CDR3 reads CSFRAGTGETGELFF. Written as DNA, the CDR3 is TGCAGCTTTCGCGCCGGGACAGGGGAAACCGGGGAGCTGTTTTTT.

The CDR3 DNA reads as TGCGCCAGCAGCGTCACCGACCGGGGAGGGGCGGCGGGCTACACCTTC. It specifies CASSVTDRGGAAGYTF. This sequence joins TRBV5-1 and TRBJ1-2; a weak D match, TRBD1 (5 bases). The CDR3 sequence is 16 residues long. Germline assignment: CDR1 SGHRS and CDR2 YFSETQ. The V and J ends lost 4 bases and 8 bases respectively, with 24 bases between them.

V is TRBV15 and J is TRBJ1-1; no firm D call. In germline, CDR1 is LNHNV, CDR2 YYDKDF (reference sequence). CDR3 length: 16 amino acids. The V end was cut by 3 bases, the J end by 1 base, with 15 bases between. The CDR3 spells CATSSNGEDANTEAFF. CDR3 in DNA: TGTGCCACCAGCAGCAACGGGGAGGACGCGAACACTGAAGCTTTCTTT.

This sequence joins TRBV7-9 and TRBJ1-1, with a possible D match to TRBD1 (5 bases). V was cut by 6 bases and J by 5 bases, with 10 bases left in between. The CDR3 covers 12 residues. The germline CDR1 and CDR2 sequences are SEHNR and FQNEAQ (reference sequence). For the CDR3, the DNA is TGTGCCAGCAGTCGCGCAGGGACTGAAGCTTTCTTT. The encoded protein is CASSRAGTEAFF. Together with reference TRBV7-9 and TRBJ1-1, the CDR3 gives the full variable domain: DTGVSQNPRHKITKRGQNVTFRCDPISEHNRLYWYRQTLGQGPEFLTYFQNEAQLEKSRLLSDRFSAERPKGSFSTLEIQRTEQGDSAMYLCASSRAGTEAFFGQGTRLTVV.

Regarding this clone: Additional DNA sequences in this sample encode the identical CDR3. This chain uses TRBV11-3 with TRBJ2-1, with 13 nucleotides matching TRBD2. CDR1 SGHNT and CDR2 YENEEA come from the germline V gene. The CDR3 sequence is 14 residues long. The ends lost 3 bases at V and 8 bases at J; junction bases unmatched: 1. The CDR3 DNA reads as TGTGCCAGCAGCTTTGGACTAGCGGGAGATGAGCAGTTCTTC. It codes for CASSFGLAGDEQFF. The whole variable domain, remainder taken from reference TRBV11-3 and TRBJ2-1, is EAGVVQSPRYKIIEKKQPVAFWCNPISGHNTLYWYLQNLGQGPELLIRYENEEAVDDSQLPKDRFSAERLKGVDSTLKIQPAELGDSAVYLCASSFGLAGDEQFFGPGTRLTVL.

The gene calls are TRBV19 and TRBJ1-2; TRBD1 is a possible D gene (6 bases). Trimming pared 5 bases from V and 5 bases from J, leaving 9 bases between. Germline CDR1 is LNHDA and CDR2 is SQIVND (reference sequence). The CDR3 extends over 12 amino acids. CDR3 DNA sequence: TGTGCCAGTAGTGCCGGACAGTATGGCTACACCTTC. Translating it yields CASSAGQYGYTF.

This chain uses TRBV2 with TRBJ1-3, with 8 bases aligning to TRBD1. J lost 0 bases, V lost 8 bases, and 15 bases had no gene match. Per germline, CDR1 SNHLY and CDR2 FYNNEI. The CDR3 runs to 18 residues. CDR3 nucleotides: TGTGCCAGCCGGACAGGACAGGGAATTACAAACTCTGGAAACACCATATATTTT. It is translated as CASRTGQGITNSGNTIYF.

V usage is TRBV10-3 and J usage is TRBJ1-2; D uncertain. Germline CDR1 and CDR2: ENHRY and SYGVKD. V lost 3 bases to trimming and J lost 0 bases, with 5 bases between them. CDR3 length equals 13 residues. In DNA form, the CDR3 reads TGTGCCATCAGTGATTATGCTAACTATGGCTACACCTTC. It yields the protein CAISDYANYGYTF.

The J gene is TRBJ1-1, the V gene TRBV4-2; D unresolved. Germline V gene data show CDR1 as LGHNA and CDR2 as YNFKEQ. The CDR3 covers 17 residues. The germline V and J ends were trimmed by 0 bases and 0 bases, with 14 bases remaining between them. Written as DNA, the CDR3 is TGTGCCAGCAGCCAAGAGGGGTGGGAGGGCATGAACACTGAAGCTTTCTTT. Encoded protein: CASSQEGWEGMNTEAFF.

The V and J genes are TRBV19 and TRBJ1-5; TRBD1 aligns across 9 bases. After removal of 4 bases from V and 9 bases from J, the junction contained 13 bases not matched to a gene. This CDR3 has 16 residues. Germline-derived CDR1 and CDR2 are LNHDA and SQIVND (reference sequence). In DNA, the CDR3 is TGTGCCAGTAGTAAGCCCGTGGACAGGGGCCGGGGGCCCCAGCATTTT. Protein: CASSKPVDRGRGPQHF.

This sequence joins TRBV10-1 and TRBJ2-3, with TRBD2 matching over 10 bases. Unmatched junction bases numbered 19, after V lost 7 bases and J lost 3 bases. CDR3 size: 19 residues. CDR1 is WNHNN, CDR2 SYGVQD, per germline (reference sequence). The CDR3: CASKGLGTSGGALTDTQYF. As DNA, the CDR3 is TGCGCCAGCAAAGGGCTTGGAACCAGCGGGGGGGCCCTGACAGATACGCAGTATTTT.

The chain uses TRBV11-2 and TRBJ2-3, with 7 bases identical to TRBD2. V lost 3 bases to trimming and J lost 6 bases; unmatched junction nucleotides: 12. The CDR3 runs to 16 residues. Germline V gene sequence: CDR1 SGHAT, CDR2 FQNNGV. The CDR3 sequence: CASSFTGGRTTDTQYF. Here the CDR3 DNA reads TGTGCCAGCAGCTTTACCGGGGGGAGGACGACGGATACGCAGTATTTT.

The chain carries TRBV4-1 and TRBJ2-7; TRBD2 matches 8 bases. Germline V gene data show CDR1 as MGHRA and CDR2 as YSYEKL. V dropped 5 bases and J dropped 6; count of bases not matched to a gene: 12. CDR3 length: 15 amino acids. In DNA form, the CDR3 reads TGCGCCAGCAGCGTCCTCGGACTAGCAGGGCCCGAGCAGTACTTC. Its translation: CASSVLGLAGPEQYF.

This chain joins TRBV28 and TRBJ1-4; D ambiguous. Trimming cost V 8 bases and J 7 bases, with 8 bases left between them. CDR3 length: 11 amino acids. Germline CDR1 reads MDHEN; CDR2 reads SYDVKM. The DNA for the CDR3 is TGTGCCAGCGTTTCCGGTGAAAAACTGTTTTTT. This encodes CASVSGEKLFF.

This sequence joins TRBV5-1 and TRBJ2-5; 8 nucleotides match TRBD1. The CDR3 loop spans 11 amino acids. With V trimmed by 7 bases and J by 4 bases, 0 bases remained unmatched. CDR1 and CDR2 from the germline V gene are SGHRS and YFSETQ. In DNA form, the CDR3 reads TGCGCCAGCGGACAGGGAGAGACCCAGTACTTC. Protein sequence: CASGQGETQYF.

CDR3 sequence reads: CAWGLSGTYEQYF. For the CDR3, the DNA is TGTGCCTGGGGGCTCTCGGGAACCTACGAGCAGTACTTC. The chain employs TRBV30 and TRBJ2-7; possibly TRBD2 for D (5 bases). Trimming cost V 5 bases and J 2 bases, with 13 bases left between them. CDR1 and CDR2 from the germline V gene are GTSNPN and SVGIG (reference sequence). The CDR3 is made up of 13 amino acids.

The CDR3: CASSYTGAGNQPQHF. The DNA for the CDR3 is TGTGCCAGCAGCTATACAGGGGCCGGCAATCAGCCCCAGCATTTT. The rearrangement links TRBV5-8 to TRBJ1-5, with 7 bases fitting TRBD1. CDR3 length: 15 amino acids. Germline CDR1 reads SGHTS; CDR2 reads YDEGEE. With V trimmed by 3 bases and J by 2 bases, 5 bases remained unmatched.

The CDR3, as DNA: TGTGCCAGCAGCGCGGCCAGGGGGACGAACACTGAAGCTTTCTTT. The encoded protein is CASSAARGTNTEAFF. This chain joins TRBV7-9 and TRBJ1-1, with TRBD1 matching over 7 bases. The V gene's germline CDR1 is SEHNR and CDR2 FQNEAQ (reference sequence). CDR3 length equals 15 residues. The J segment lost 1 base and the V segment lost 5 bases, leaving 7 bases of the junction unmatched.

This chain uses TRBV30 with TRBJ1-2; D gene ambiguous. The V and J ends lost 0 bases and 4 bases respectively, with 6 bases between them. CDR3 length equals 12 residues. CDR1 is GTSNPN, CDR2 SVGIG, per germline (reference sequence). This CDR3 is CAWSVPGYGYTF. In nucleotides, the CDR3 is TGTGCCTGGAGTGTACCCGGCTATGGCTACACCTTC.

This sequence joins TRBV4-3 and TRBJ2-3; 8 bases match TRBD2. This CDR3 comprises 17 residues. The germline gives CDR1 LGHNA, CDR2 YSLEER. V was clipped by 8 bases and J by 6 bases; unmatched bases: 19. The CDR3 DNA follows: TGCGCCAGCTCTTCCCTAGCGACCCGGGGGGGGGCGGATACGCAGTATTTT. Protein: CASSSLATRGGADTQYF.

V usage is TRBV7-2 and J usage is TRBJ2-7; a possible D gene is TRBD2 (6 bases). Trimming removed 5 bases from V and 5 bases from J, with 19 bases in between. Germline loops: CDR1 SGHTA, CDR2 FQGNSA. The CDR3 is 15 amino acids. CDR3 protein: CASSPPGARRDEQYF. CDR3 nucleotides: TGTGCCAGCAGCCCTCCCGGGGCCCGGAGGGACGAGCAGTACTTC.

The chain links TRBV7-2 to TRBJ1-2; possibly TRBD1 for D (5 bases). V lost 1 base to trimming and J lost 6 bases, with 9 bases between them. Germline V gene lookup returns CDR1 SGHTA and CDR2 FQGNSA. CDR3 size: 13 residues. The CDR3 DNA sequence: TGTGCCAGCAGCTTAGGGAGGGGTGATGGCTACACCTTC. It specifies CASSLGRGDGYTF.